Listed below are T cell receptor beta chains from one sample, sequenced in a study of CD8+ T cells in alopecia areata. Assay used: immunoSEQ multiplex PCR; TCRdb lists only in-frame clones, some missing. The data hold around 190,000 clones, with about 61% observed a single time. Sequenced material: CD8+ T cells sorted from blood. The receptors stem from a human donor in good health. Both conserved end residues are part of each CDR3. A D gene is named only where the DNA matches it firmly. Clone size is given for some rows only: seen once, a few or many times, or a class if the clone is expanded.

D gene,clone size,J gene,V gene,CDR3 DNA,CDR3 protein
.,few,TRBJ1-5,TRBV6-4,TGTGCCAGCAGTCCGGTCGGGGGCGATAGCAATCAGCCCCAGCATTTT,CASSPVGGDSNQPQHF
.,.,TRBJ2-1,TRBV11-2,TGTGCCAGCAGCTTAGGGTGGGGGCCCGCCGGTGAGCAGTTCTTC,CASSLGWGPAGEQFF
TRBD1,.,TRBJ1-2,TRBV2,TGTGCCAGGGGACAGGCAGGGGGCTACACCTTC,CARGQAGGYTF
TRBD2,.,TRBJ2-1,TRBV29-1,TGCAGCGTCCTGGCCGCTAGCGGGGGCAATGAGCAGTTCTTC,CSVLAASGGNEQFF
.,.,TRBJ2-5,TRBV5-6,TGTGCCAGCAGCTCGTTGGAGACCCAGTACTTC,CASSSLETQYF
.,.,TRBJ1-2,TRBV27,TGTGCCAGCAGTTTAGGGGCAGCTACTGGCTACACCTTC,CASSLGAATGYTF
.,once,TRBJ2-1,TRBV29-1,TGCAGCGTTGAAGATCTAGGGACCAATGAGCAGTTCTTC,CSVEDLGTNEQFF
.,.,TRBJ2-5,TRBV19,TGTGCCAGTAGTATTAGCTGGGAACAGACCCAGTACTTC,CASSISWEQTQYF
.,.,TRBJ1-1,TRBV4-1,TGCGCCAGCAGCCTCCACCCGGGCTCTAAGGGGAACACTGAAGCTTTCTTT,CASSLHPGSKGNTEAFF
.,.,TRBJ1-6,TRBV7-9,TGTGCCAGCAGCCTATCGGGCTCACCCCTCCACTTT,CASSLSGSPLHF
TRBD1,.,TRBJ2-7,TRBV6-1,TGTGCCAGCGGGACAGGGGGCCGCGAGCAGTACTTC,CASGTGGREQYF
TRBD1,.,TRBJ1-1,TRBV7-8,TGTGCCAGCAGCTCTACAGGGGCCAGGCTCCCCTTCTTT,CASSSTGARLPFF
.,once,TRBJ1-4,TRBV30,TGTGCCTGGAGTGCGGGGACCAGTGAAAAACTGTTTTTT,CAWSAGTSEKLFF
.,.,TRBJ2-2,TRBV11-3,TGTGCCAGCAGCTTTCGTTCAAACACCGGGGAGCTGTTTTTT,CASSFRSNTGELFF
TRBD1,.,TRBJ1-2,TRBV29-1,TGCAGCGTGGTCCTCGACGACCATGTGGACAGGGGATCGTATGGCTACACCTTC,CSVVLDDHVDRGSYGYTF
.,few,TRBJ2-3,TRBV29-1,TGCAGCGTTGGATTCCAGGGGCGGGCAGATACGCAGTATTTT,CSVGFQGRADTQYF
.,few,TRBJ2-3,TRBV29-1,TGCAGCGTTGTGGGATCTCACCGCACAGATACGCAGTATTTT,CSVVGSHRTDTQYF
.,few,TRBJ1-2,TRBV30,TGTGCCTGGAGCGCCCTGGGGGGCTACACCTTC,CAWSALGGYTF
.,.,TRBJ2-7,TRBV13,TGTGCCAGCAGCTTTTTTGCAGGTGGGTTCTCCTACGAGCAGTACTTC,CASSFFAGGFSYEQYF
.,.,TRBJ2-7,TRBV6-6,TGTGCCAGCAGTTACTCTAGCAGGGCAAACGAGCAGTACTTC,CASSYSSRANEQYF
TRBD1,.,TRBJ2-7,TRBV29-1,TGCAGCGTCATTCGACAGGGGCGTCGGTACGAGCAGTACTTC,CSVIRQGRRYEQYF
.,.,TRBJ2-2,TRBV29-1,TGCAGCGTCCTAGGACCGTCCACCGGGGAGCTGTTTTTT,CSVLGPSTGELFF
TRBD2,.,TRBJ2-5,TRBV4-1,TGCGCCAGCAGCCAGACTAGCGGGGGCCTCACTGAGACCCAGTACTTC,CASSQTSGGLTETQYF
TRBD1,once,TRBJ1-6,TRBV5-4,TGTGCCAGCAGCTCTAAACCCTTAGGACAGGGGTATAATTCACCCCTCCACTTT,CASSSKPLGQGYNSPLHF
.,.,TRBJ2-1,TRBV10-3,TGTGCCATCAGTCACAGGAGGGAAAATGAGCAGTTCTTC,CAISHRRENEQFF
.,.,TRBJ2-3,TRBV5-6,TGTGCCAGCAGCGTGCTTCGGGGCACAGATACGCAGTATTTT,CASSVLRGTDTQYF
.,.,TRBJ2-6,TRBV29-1,TGCAGCGATAGGTGTAGGCCCTCTGGGGCCAACGTCCTGACTTTC,CSDRCRPSGANVLTF
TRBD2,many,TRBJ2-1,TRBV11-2,TGTGCCAGCAGCTTCCCAGCGGGGGCCGGAAGCTCCTACAATGAGCAGTTCTTC,CASSFPAGAGSSYNEQFF
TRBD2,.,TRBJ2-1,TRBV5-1,TGCGCCAGCAGCTTGGATTTGGGGGGACTAGCCGGCAATGAGCAGTTCTTC,CASSLDLGGLAGNEQFF
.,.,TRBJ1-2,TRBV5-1,TGCGCCAGCAGCTTGGATGGACTCCTAGGTGGCTACACCTTC,CASSLDGLLGGYTF
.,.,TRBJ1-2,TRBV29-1,TGCAGCGTTCCTGGCCATGGCTACACCTTC,CSVPGHGYTF
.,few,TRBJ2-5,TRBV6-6,TGTGCCAGCAGAAGCCCCGATTTCGAGACCCAGTACTTC,CASRSPDFETQYF
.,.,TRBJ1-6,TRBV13,TGTGCCAGCAGTCCCGATAGGGTTAACTCACCCCTCCACTTT,CASSPDRVNSPLHF
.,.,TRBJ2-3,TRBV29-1,TGCAGCGTTGAAGGGGGGAGTGGTGATACGCAGTATTTT,CSVEGGSGDTQYF
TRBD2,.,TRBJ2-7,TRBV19,TGTGCCAGTAGTATTGGGGGACTAACCGAGCAGTACTTC,CASSIGGLTEQYF
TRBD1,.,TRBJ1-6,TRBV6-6,TGTGCCAGCAGTTACGGGACAGCCTATAATTCACCCCTCCACTTT,CASSYGTAYNSPLHF
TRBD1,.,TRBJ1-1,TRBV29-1,TGCAGCGTTGATTGGGTCGGGACAGCTGAAGCTTTCTTT,CSVDWVGTAEAFF
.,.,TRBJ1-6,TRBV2,TGTGCCAGCAGTGATAGTGGGGGGCTGGGTTCACCCCTCCACTTT,CASSDSGGLGSPLHF
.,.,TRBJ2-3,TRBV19,TGTGCCAGTAGGCAAGCAACAGATACGCAGTATTTT,CASRQATDTQYF
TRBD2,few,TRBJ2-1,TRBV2,TGTGCCAGCAGCGGGGGGAGCGGGGGGTACAATGAGCAGTTCTTC,CASSGGSGGYNEQFF
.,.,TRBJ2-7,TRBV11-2,TGTGCCAGCAGCTTCACGTACGAGCAGTACTTC,CASSFTYEQYF
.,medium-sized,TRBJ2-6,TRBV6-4,TGTGCCAGCAGTGACTCTGGGGCCAACGTCCTGACTTTC,CASSDSGANVLTF
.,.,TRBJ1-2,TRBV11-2,TGTGCCAGCAGTCCGGCGGACAACTATGGCTACACCTTC,CASSPADNYGYTF
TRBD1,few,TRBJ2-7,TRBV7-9,TGTGCCAGCAGCTTAGCGCGTAAGGACAGGGACACCTACGAGCAGTACTTC,CASSLARKDRDTYEQYF
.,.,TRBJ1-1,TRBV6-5,TGTGCCAGCGAAAACCACCCAAACACTGAAGCTTTCTTT,CASENHPNTEAFF
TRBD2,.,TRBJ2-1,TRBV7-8,TGTGCCAGCAGCGGTAGCGGGGGACCCTACAATGAGCAGTTCTTC,CASSGSGGPYNEQFF
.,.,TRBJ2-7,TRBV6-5,TGTGCCAGCAGCGCGAGGGGGGTCCCTTACGAGCAGTACTTC,CASSARGVPYEQYF
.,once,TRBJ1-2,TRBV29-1,TGCAGCGTTGGAGCGGCAACTAACTATGGCTACACCTTC,CSVGAATNYGYTF
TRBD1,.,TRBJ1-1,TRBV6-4,TGTGCCAGCAGTGCCGGGACAGCGAACACTGAAGCTTTCTTT,CASSAGTANTEAFF
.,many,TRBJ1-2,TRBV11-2,TGTGCCAGCAGCCCGGCCCCGGGGGGCGGTTCTGGCTACACCTTC,CASSPAPGGGSGYTF
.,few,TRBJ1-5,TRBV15,TGTGCCACCAGCAAGGATAGCAATCAGCCCCAGCATTTT,CATSKDSNQPQHF
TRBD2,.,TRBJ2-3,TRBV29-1,TGCAGCGTTGAAGATAAAGCGGGGGGGGCAGATACGCAGTATTTT,CSVEDKAGGADTQYF
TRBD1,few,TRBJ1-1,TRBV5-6,TGTGCCAGCAGGTTTCAGGGGGACACTGAAGCTTTCTTT,CASRFQGDTEAFF
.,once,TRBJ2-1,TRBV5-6,TGTGCCAGCAGCGGCGACTACAATGAGCAGTTCTTC,CASSGDYNEQFF
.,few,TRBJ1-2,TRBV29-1,TGCAGCCTCCGACAGGACCTCGCTAACTATGGCTACACCTTC,CSLRQDLANYGYTF
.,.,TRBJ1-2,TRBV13,TGCGCCAGCAGCCAAGAGCAAGGGGGGGTATGGTATGGCTACACCTTC,CASSQEQGGVWYGYTF
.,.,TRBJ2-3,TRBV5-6,TGTGCCAGCAGATTTAGAGGTACGCAGTATTTT,CASRFRGTQYF
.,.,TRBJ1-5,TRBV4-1,TGCGCCAGCAGCCAAGGTTTGGGGCCCCAGCATTTT,CASSQGLGPQHF
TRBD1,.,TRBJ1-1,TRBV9,TGTGCCAGCAGCCTGACAGGGATCGGGCTTCTCACTGAAGCTTTCTTT,CASSLTGIGLLTEAFF